These T cell receptor beta chains were read from a single sample in a study of CD4 T cells in relation to SARS-CoV-2 and coronaviruses. What these receptors recognize is not known. Clones were sequenced by immunoSEQ multiplex PCR, and TCRdb holds only the in-frame ones, with some missing. The data show about 36,000 clones, about three quarters seen once. Sequencing used memory CD4+ T cells from PBMCs, cultured in vitro. Receptors were obtained from an adult with COVID-19. The CDR3 runs from the conserved cysteine through the conserved F or W. The order of the fields is D gene, J gene, V gene, CDR3 length, CDR3 protein. D genes are given only for firm matches.

-	TRBJ1-3	TRBV5-1	13	CASSLGPGNTIYF
-	TRBJ2-2	TRBV2	12	CASSELSGELFF
-	TRBJ1-5	TRBV2	13	CASKAGLGQPQHF
TRBD1	TRBJ2-5	TRBV10-3	16	CAISNGQGGMRETQYF
-	TRBJ1-5	TRBV19	14	CASSIIGSRQPQHF
-	TRBJ1-2	TRBV6-5	14	CASRSGVETGGYTF
-	TRBJ2-3	TRBV29-1	17	CSVNRVGGRTPGDTQYF
TRBD2	TRBJ2-6	TRBV10-3	19	CAISSMGTSGRTGANVLTF
TRBD2	TRBJ2-7	TRBV28	14	CASSLLGGEYEQYF
-	TRBJ2-1	TRBV18	15	CASSPRLGGNNEQFF
TRBD1	TRBJ1-2	TRBV10-2	14	CASSATGGNYGYTF
-	TRBJ2-7	TRBV5-4	14	CASSLKRNSYEQYF
TRBD1	TRBJ2-1	TRBV7-2	16	CASSLGTGLAYNEQFF
-	TRBJ2-7	TRBV7-2	12	CASSLNSYEQYF
TRBD1	TRBJ2-3	TRBV7-2	14	CASSVDRGPDTQYF
-	TRBJ2-7	TRBV10-3	12	CAISESRTRQYF
-	TRBJ2-6	TRBV11-1	14	CASSIASGANVLTF
-	TRBJ2-3	TRBV27	17	CAICIFKGTALTDTQYF
TRBD1	TRBJ2-7	TRBV6-5	13	CASRDRATYEQYF
TRBD2	TRBJ2-7	TRBV4-1	17	CASSQESGLAGAYEQYF
-	TRBJ2-7	TRBV30	15	CAWSGVRAGPYEQYF
-	TRBJ1-1	TRBV5-1	15	CASSFLQGRGTEAFF
-	TRBJ2-3	TRBV2	15	CASSDRGLRTDTQYF
-	TRBJ2-7	TRBV7-2	14	CASSLVDYTYEQYF
TRBD2	TRBJ2-5	TRBV5-8	17	CASSPGLAGRIQETQYF
-	TRBJ1-5	TRBV4-3	13	CASSGQRNQPQHF
-	TRBJ2-1	TRBV7-9	14	CASSFATDYNEQFF
-	TRBJ2-7	TRBV27	15	CASSLSNQGIYEQYF
-	TRBJ2-2	TRBV2	16	CASSGSGMMNTGELFF
TRBD2	TRBJ2-3	TRBV13	14	CASSFGLAGDTQYF
TRBD1	TRBJ2-5	TRBV5-4	15	CASSRDSKGEETQYF